There are a few counts of the clone carrying this T cell receptor (beta chain). Its antigen is not identified. This specimen belongs to a study of blood T cells in healthy people across ages. Findings and limits, study-wide: The study found more naive CD4+ cells and higher diversity in long-lived than aged donors.

Next came a second PCR, run for about 7 to 12 cycles, which used a sample-barcoded 5' primer along with a J-beta primer mix. TCRdb itself ran the 5' RACE reads through MiXCR, one entry per CDR3 protein. The repertoire includes more than 1 million distinct CDR3 sequences, 45% of them detected once, and 18% sits in the top ten. The CDR3 length is 15 residues. J lost 2 bases, V lost 3 bases, and 7 bases had no gene match. Germline V lookup: CDR1 DFQATT, CDR2 SNEGSKA (reference sequence). The rearrangement uses TRBV20-1 and TRBJ2-3; 8 bases are shared with TRBD2. The sequenced sample was blood. The clonotype was recovered from a woman aged 55-69 years in good health. Written as DNA, the CDR3 is TGCAGTGCTAGTCGTCCTAGCGGGCTCACAGATACGCAGTATTTT. Its translation is CSASRPSGLTDTQYF.